This T cell receptor (beta chain) comes out of a study of T cells in Graves' hyperthyroidism and ophthalmopathy. Germline V gene lookup returns CDR1 SGHAT and CDR2 FQNNGV. The CDR3 sequence is 15 residues long. The V segment lost 2 bases and the J segment 7 bases; nucleotides outside the gene matches: 7. Uncontrolled infection, other autoimmune disease, pregnancy or lactation barred patients from enrollment. Amplified TCR beta CDR3 regions came from RNA transcripts. During a first-round RT-PCR of the TCR CDR3, the HTBI primer set was used. One entry per CDR3 protein, called by TCRdb with MiXCR from the multiplex PCR reads. The table includes about 210,000 distinct CDR3 sequences, 17% detected once.

The sequenced sample was blood. This chain joins TRBV11-2 and TRBJ2-2, with TRBD1 matching 7 bases. The sequence was collected from a man aged 50-60 years with Graves' hyperthyroidism. This CDR3 reads CASSLTGQSLGELFF. The CDR3, as DNA: TGTGCCAGCAGCTTAACGGGACAGTCTCTCGGGGAGCTGTTTTTT.